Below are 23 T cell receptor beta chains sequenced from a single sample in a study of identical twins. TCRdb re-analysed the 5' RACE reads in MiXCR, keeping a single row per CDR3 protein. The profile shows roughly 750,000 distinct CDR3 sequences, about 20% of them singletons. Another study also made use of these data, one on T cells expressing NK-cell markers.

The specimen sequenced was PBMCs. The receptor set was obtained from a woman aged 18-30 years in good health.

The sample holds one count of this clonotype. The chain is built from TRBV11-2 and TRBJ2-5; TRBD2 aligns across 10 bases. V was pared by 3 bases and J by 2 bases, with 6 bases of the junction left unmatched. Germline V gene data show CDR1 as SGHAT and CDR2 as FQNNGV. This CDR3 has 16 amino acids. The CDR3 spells CASSFLAGVNQETQYF. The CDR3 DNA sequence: TGTGCCAGCAGCTTCCTAGCGGGAGTGAATCAAGAGACCCAGTACTTC.

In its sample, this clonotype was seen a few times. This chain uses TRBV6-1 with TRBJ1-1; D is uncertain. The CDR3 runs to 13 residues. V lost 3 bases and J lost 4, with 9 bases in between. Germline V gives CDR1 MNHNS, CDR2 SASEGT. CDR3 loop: CASSDQGGTEAFF. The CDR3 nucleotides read TGTGCCAGCAGTGACCAAGGTGGCACTGAAGCTTTCTTT.

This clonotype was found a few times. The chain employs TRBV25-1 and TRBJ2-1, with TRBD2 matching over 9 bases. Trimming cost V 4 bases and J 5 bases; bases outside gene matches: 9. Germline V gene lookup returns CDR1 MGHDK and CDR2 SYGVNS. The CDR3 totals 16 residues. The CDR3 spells CASSGRSGSQDNEQFF. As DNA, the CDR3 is TGTGCCAGCAGTGGACGTAGCGGGAGTCAGGACAATGAGCAGTTCTTC.

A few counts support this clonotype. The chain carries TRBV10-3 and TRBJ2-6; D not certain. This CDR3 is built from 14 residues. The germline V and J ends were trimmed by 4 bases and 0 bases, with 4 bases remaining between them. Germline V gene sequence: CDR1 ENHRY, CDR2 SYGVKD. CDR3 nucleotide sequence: TGTGCCATCAGTGGTGTCTCTGGGGCCAACGTCCTGACTTTC. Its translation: CAISGVSGANVLTF.

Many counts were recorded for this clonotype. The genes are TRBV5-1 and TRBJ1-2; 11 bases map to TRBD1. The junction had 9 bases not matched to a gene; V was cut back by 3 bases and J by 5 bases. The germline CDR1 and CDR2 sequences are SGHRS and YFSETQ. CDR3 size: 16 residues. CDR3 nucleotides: TGCGCCAGCAGCTCGCTTCTTGGACAGGGGGCGTATGGCTACACCTTC. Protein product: CASSSLLGQGAYGYTF.

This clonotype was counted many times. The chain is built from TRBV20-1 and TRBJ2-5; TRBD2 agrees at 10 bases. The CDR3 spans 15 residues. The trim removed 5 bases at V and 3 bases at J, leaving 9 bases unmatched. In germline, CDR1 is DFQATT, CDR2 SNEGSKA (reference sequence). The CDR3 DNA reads TGCAGTGCTCAGACCGTCCTAGCGGGGGAAGAGACCCAGTACTTC. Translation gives CSAQTVLAGEETQYF.

In DNA form, the CDR3 reads TGCAGTGGTAAGGTGGGAGGGACTGAAGCTTTCTTT. Translating it yields CSGKVGGTEAFF. The chain joins TRBV20-1 to TRBJ1-1; D uncertain. CDR1 is DFQATT and CDR2 is SNEGSKA in the germline V gene (reference sequence). The CDR3 runs to 12 residues. V lost 7 bases and J 5 bases, leaving 14 bases between the germline ends.

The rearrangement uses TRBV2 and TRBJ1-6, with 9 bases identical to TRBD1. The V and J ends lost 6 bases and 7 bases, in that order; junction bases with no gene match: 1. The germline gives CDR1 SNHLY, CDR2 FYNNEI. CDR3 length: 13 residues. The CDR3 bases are TGTGCCAGCAGGGACAGGGGCAATTCACCCCTCCACTTT. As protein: CASRDRGNSPLHF.

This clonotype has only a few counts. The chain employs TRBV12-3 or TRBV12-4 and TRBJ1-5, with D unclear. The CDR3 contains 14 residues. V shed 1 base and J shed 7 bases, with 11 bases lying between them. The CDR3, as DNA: TGTGCCAGCAGTTTAGGTTCGGGAGGGCAGCCCCAGCATTTT. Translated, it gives CASSLGSGGQPQHF.

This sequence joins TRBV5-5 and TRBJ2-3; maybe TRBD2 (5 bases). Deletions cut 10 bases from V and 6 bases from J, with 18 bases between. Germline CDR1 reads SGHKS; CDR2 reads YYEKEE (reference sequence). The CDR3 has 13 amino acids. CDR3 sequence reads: CAGSDAGGDTQYF. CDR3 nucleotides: TGTGCCGGGAGTGACGCGGGCGGGGATACGCAGTATTTT.

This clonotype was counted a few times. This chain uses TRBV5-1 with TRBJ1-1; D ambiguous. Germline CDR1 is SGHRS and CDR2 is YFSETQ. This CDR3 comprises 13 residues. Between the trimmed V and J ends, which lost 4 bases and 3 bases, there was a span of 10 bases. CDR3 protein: CASSMDGYTEAFF. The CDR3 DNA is TGCGCCAGCAGCATGGACGGTTACACTGAAGCTTTCTTT.

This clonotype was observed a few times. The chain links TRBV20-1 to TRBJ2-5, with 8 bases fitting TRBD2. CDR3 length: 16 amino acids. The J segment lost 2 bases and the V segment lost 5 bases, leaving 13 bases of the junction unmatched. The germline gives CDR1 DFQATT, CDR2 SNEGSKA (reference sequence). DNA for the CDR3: TGCAGTGCTTCGAGAGGCGGGGGGACCGGGCAAGAGACCCAGTACTTC. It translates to CSASRGGGTGQETQYF.

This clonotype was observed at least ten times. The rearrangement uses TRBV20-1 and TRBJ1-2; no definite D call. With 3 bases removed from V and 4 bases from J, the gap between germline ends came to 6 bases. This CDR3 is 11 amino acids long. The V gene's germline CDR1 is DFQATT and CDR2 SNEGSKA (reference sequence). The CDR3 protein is CSASSGYGYTF. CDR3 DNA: TGCAGTGCTAGTTCCGGCTATGGCTACACCTTC.

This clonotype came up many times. The CDR3 DNA reads as TGTGCCAGCAGCTTAATCGGGGGCGCCTACAATGAGCAGTTCTTC. Residues: CASSLIGGAYNEQFF. The chain combines TRBV7-2 with TRBJ2-1, with D tentatively TRBD1 or TRBD2 (6 bases each). The germline V and J ends were trimmed by 2 bases and 2 bases, with 10 bases remaining between them. Germline loops: CDR1 SGHTA, CDR2 FQGNSA. This CDR3 comprises 15 residues.

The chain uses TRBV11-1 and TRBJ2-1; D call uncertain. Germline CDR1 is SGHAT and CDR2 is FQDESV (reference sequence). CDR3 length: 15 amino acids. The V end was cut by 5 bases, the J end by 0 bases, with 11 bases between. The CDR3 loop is CASSHERNSYNEQFF. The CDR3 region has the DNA TGTGCCAGCAGCCATGAACGTAACTCCTACAATGAGCAGTTCTTC.

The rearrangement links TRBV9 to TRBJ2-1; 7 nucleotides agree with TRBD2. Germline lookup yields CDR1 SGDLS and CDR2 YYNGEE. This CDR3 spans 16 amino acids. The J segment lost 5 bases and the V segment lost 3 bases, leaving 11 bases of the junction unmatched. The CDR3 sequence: CASSAYPPSGNNEQFF. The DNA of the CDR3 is TGTGCCAGCAGCGCCTACCCCCCTAGCGGAAACAATGAGCAGTTCTTC.

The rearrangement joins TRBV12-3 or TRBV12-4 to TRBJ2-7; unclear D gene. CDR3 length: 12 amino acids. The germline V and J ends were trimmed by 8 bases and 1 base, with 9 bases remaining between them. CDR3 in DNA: TGTGCCAGCCCGAACAAGTCCTACGAGCAGTACTTC. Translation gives CASPNKSYEQYF.

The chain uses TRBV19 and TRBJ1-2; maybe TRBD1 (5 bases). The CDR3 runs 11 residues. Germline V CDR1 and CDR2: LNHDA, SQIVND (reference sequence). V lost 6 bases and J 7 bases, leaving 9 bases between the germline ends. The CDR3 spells CASRRGGGYTF. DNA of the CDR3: TGTGCCAGTAGGAGGGGCGGTGGCTACACCTTC.

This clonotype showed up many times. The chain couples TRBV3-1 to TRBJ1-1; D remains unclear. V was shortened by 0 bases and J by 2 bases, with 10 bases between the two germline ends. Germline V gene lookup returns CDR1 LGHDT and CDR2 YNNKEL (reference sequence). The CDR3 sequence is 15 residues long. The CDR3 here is CASSQDLGGNTEAFF. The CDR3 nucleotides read TGTGCCAGCAGCCAAGATCTAGGAGGTAACACTGAAGCTTTCTTT.

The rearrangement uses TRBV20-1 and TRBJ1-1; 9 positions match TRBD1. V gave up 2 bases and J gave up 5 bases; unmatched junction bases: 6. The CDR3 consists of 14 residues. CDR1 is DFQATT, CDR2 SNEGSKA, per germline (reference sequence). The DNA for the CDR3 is TGCAGTGCTAGACGTACAGGGGGCGGAACTGAAGCTTTCTTT. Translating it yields CSARRTGGGTEAFF.

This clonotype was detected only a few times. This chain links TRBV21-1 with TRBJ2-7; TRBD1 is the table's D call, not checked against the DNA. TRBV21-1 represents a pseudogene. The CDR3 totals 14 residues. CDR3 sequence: CASGSKDRTYEQYF. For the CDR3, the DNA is TGTGCCAGCGGCTCGAAGGACAGAACCTACGAGCAGTACTTC.

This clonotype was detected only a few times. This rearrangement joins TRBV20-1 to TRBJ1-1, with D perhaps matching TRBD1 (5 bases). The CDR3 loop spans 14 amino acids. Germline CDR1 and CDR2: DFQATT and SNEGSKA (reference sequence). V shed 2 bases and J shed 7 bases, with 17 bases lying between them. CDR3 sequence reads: CSARPGAGPYEAFF. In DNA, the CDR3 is TGCAGTGCTAGACCCGGGGCTGGACCATATGAAGCTTTCTTT.

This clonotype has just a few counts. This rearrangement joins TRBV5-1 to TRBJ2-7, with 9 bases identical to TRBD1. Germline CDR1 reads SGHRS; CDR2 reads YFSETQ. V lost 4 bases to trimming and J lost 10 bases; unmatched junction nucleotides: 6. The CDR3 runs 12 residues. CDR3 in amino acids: CASSPTQGAQYF. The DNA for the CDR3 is TGCGCCAGCAGCCCAACACAGGGGGCCCAGTACTTC.